This T cell receptor (beta chain) was recovered during a study of blood T cell repertoires in COVID-19. The germline gives CDR1 SGHTA, CDR2 FQGNSA. V lost 5 bases, J lost 0 bases, and 6 bases stayed unmatched. The CDR3 runs 16 residues. Donors were grouped by their self-reported clinical history. Symptom resolution, clearance, or two negative PCRs marked the recovered donors of Cohort 3. Methods used by the authors: Amplification of reference gene primers was used by the study to estimate nucleated cell counts. Libraries were prepared by immunoSEQ multiplex PCR; TCRdb keeps only in-frame clonotypes and omits some of them. V, J and clone size reflect that table, while D and trimming were determined from the DNA. The repertoire consists of 200,000 to 250,000 clones, with approximately 85% occurring once and the leading ten covering roughly 2%.

V is TRBV7-2 and J is TRBJ2-2; 7 bases line up with TRBD1. The clonotype comes from a woman aged 45-65 years who had recovered from COVID-19. Sequencing input: PBMCs or T cells enriched from blood (not recorded which). The DNA of the CDR3 is TGTGCCAGCAGCCTTTACGGGACAGCGAACACCGGGGAGCTGTTTTTT. It yields the protein CASSLYGTANTGELFF.